The 26 T cell receptor beta chains given below trace back to one sample, sequenced in a study of identifying expanded T cells in peripheral blood. Only in-frame clones appear in the TCRdb table, and some are missing; sequencing was by immunoSEQ multiplex PCR. Of some 99,000 clones listed, roughly 90% are singletons. Input material: blood. Receptor source: a person aged 18 to 75 in good health.

The J gene is TRBJ2-3, the V gene TRBV15, with 11 bases fitting TRBD1. Germline V gene sequence: CDR1 LNHNV, CDR2 YYDKDF (reference sequence). The CDR3 covers 19 residues. The J segment lost 0 bases and the V segment lost 3 bases, leaving 11 bases of the junction unmatched. CDR3 protein: CATSSPDRGRKYSTDTQYF. The DNA for the CDR3 is TGTGCCACCAGCAGCCCGGACAGGGGGCGCAAGTATAGCACAGATACGCAGTATTTT.

The chain links TRBV7-9 to TRBJ2-6; D possibly uses TRBD1 or TRBD2 (5 bases each). CDR3 size: 19 residues. With 4 bases removed from V and 2 bases from J, the gap between germline ends came to 21 bases. The germline CDR1 and CDR2 sequences are SEHNR and FQNEAQ (reference sequence). For the CDR3, the DNA is TGTGCCAGCAGCTCGCCCACGGGGCAAAAGGATCCTGGGGCCAACGTCCTGACTTTC. This translates into CASSSPTGQKDPGANVLTF.

This clone was seen only once. CDR3: CASSSTSGPYEQYF. The DNA of the CDR3 is TGTGCCAGCAGCTCGACTAGCGGACCCTACGAGCAGTACTTC. The chain uses TRBV7-8 and TRBJ2-7; 9 bases match TRBD2. This CDR3 is built from 14 residues. CDR1 SGHVS and CDR2 FQNEAQ come from the germline V gene. Trimming removed 4 bases from V and 2 bases from J; junction bases left unmatched: 3. Variable domain in full (rest from reference TRBV7-8 and TRBJ2-7): GAGVSQSPRYKVAKRGQDVALRCDPISGHVSLFWYQQALGQGPEFLTYFQNEAQLDKSGLPSDRFFAERPEGSVSTLKIQRTQQEDSAVYLCASSSTSGPYEQYFGPGTRLTVT.

The chain carries TRBV19 and TRBJ2-1; tentatively, D is TRBD1 (6 bases). The CDR3 covers 14 residues. Trimming took 5 bases from V and 4 from J, leaving 12 bases between them. Germline CDR1 LNHDA, CDR2 SQIVND (reference sequence). The CDR3 bases are TGTGCCAGTAGTGGCCGGGACAAATACAATGAGCAGTTCTTC. Amino acid sequence: CASSGRDKYNEQFF.

The rearrangement links TRBV29-1 to TRBJ1-5; tentatively, D is TRBD1 (6 bases). The CDR3 length is 13 residues. Trimming removed 4 bases from V and 2 bases from J, with 9 bases in between. Looked up from germline, CDR1 is SQVTM and CDR2 is ANQGSEA. In DNA, the CDR3 is TGCAGCGTTGGGGGGGCTGGCAATCAGCCCCAGCATTTT. This codes for CSVGGAGNQPQHF.

The chain uses TRBV5-1 and TRBJ2-3, with TRBD2 identical over 7 bases. CDR1 is SGHRS, CDR2 YFSETQ, per germline. Trimming took 6 bases from V and 0 from J; bases not matched to a gene: 7. This CDR3 is built from 15 residues. CDR3 loop: CASNRAGTSTDTQYF. CDR3 DNA: TGCGCCAGCAACAGAGCGGGGACTAGCACAGATACGCAGTATTTT.

The J gene is TRBJ2-2, the V gene TRBV2; D is unclear. CDR1 is SNHLY, CDR2 FYNNEI, per germline. The CDR3 contains 15 residues. Trimming took off 2 bases at V and 0 bases at J, with 7 bases between the two ends. CDR3: CASSETRANTGELFF. The DNA for the CDR3 is TGTGCCAGCAGTGAAACCCGAGCGAACACCGGGGAGCTGTTTTTT.

This clone was seen once. This chain uses TRBV29-1 with TRBJ2-3, with 9 bases that match TRBD2. This CDR3 comprises 15 residues. The junction had 6 bases not matched to a gene; V was cut back by 5 bases and J by 0 bases. CDR1 is SQVTM, CDR2 ANQGSEA, per germline. CDR3 coding DNA: TGCAGCGTTAGCGGGGGGCCCGGTAGCACAGATACGCAGTATTTT. Its translation: CSVSGGPGSTDTQYF.

The chain recombines TRBV4-2 with TRBJ2-5; 8 bases line up with TRBD2. The CDR3 loop spans 13 amino acids. With V trimmed by 3 bases and J by 3 bases, 0 bases remained unmatched. From germline, CDR1 is LGHNA and CDR2 YNFKEQ. The CDR3 protein is CASSQRGEETQYF. In nucleotides, the CDR3 is TGTGCCAGCAGCCAGCGGGGGGAAGAGACCCAGTACTTC.

The rearrangement joins TRBV28 to TRBJ2-1; no reliable D call. V lost 2 bases to trimming and J lost 9 bases, with 8 bases between them. CDR3 length: 12 residues. In germline, CDR1 is MDHEN, CDR2 SYDVKM. CDR3 loop: CASSLPMAEQFF. DNA for the CDR3: TGTGCCAGCAGTTTACCTATGGCTGAGCAGTTCTTC.

This clone was detected only a few times. V is TRBV7-7 and J is TRBJ1-2; the D is unclear. V shed 0 bases and J shed 4 bases, with 15 bases lying between them. The CDR3 is 16 residues long. The germline V gene has CDR1 SSHAT and CDR2 FNYEAQ (reference sequence). CDR3 coding DNA: TGTGCCAGCAGCTTAGCGGTATGCCCCCTATTCTATGGCTACACCTTC. Translated: CASSLAVCPLFYGYTF. Together with reference TRBV7-7 and TRBJ1-2, the CDR3 gives the full variable domain: GAGVSQSPRYKVTKRGQDVTLRCDPISSHATLYWYQQALGQGPEFLTYFNYEAQPDKSGLPSDRFSAERPEGSISTLTIQRTEQRDSAMYRCASSLAVCPLFYGYTFGSGTRLTVV.

The chain carries TRBV23-1 and TRBJ2-7, with 10 bases lining up with TRBD1. TRBV23-1 carries the ORF label, with uncertain function. This CDR3 has 15 residues. The trim removed 4 bases at V and 3 bases at J, leaving 6 bases unmatched. CDR3 coding DNA: TGCGCCAGCAGTCCGCGGACAGGGGGTTTCTACGAGCAGTACTTC. It yields the protein CASSPRTGGFYEQYF.

There are a few counts of this clone. V is TRBV7-8 and J is TRBJ1-1; 10 nucleotides agree with TRBD1. J gave up 10 bases and V 3 bases, and 8 bases lay outside the gene matches. The CDR3 length is 14 residues. The V gene's germline CDR1 is SGHVS and CDR2 FQNEAQ. The CDR3 reads CASSLGQGTLGAFF. CDR3 bases: TGTGCCAGCAGCTTGGGACAGGGGACCCTGGGAGCTTTCTTT.

The chain recombines TRBV6-1 with TRBJ1-6; D not resolved. Per germline, CDR1 MNHNS and CDR2 SASEGT. Trimming took 5 bases from V and 6 from J, leaving 2 bases between them. The CDR3 loop spans 11 amino acids. The CDR3: CASSSNSPLHF. As DNA, the CDR3 is TGTGCCAGCAGTTCTAATTCACCCCTCCACTTT.

The J gene is TRBJ1-5, the V gene TRBV6-5; D is undetermined. The V gene lost 4 bases and the J gene lost 4 bases, with 8 bases spanning the gap. There are 13 residues in the CDR3. CDR1 is MNHEY, CDR2 SVGAGI, per germline. The CDR3 here is CASSFDGNQPQHF. The CDR3 DNA sequence: TGTGCCAGCAGTTTCGACGGGAATCAGCCCCAGCATTTT.

The J gene is TRBJ1-4, the V gene TRBV30; no clear D. CDR3 length equals 13 residues. Trimming pared 2 bases from V and 6 bases from J, leaving 10 bases between. The germline V gene has CDR1 GTSNPN and CDR2 SVGIG (reference sequence). This CDR3 is CAWSRQSYEKLFF. In nucleotides, the CDR3 is TGTGCCTGGAGTCGTCAGAGTTATGAAAAACTGTTTTTT.

The J gene is TRBJ2-2, the V gene TRBV27, with D possibly being TRBD2 (6 bases). The CDR3 spans 16 residues. Germline V gene sequence: CDR1 MNHEY, CDR2 SMNVEV (reference sequence). The V end was cut by 3 bases, the J end by 1 base, with 12 bases between. As DNA, the CDR3 is TGTGCCAGCAGTTTCGGGCTAGCGTTGAACACCGGGGAGCTGTTTTTT. Translation gives CASSFGLALNTGELFF.

This chain links TRBV27 with TRBJ1-4, with a tentative D call TRBD1 (6 bases). CDR3 length: 14 residues. The V end was cut by 2 bases, the J end by 8 bases, with 12 bases between. Germline CDR1 and CDR2: MNHEY and SMNVEV (reference sequence). The CDR3 sequence: CASSLGQRAEKLFF. CDR3 coding DNA: TGTGCCAGCAGTTTAGGACAGAGGGCAGAAAAACTGTTTTTT.

The chain couples TRBV27 to TRBJ2-2; TRBD2 matches at 13 bases. Germline lookup yields CDR1 MNHEY and CDR2 SMNVEV (reference sequence). The CDR3 totals 16 residues. With V trimmed by 6 bases and J by 8 bases, 9 bases remained unmatched. CDR3 coding DNA: TGTGCCAGCAGCATGGGACTAGCGGGGACCCTTGGGGAGCTGTTTTTT. It specifies CASSMGLAGTLGELFF.

The CDR3 loop is CASSPQGQYSNQPQHF. The CDR3 region has the DNA TGTGCCAGCTCACCACAAGGACAGTATAGCAATCAGCCCCAGCATTTT. The chain employs TRBV18 and TRBJ1-5; the D gene is possibly TRBD1 (6 bases). The V end lost 1 base, the J end lost 0 bases, and 10 bases lay between the germline ends. This CDR3 is 16 amino acids long. The germline CDR1 and CDR2 sequences are KGHSH and LQKENI.

This clone appeared once. The chain combines TRBV10-3 with TRBJ1-5; the D gene is possibly TRBD1 (6 bases). The germline CDR1 and CDR2 sequences are ENHRY and SYGVKD. This CDR3 comprises 17 residues. The germline V and J ends were trimmed by 3 bases and 4 bases, with 19 bases remaining between them. CDR3 protein: CAISESGGGVRNQPQHF. In DNA, the CDR3 is TGTGCCATCAGTGAATCGGGTGGGGGCGTGCGTAATCAGCCCCAGCATTTT.

The chain combines TRBV11-3 with TRBJ2-5; TRBD2 matches 8 bases. The CDR3 totals 13 residues. V trimming: 6 bases; J trimming: 0 bases; junction bases outside the gene matches: 0. Germline V gives CDR1 SGHNT, CDR2 YENEEA. CDR3 protein: CASSSGDQETQYF. The CDR3 DNA sequence: TGTGCCAGCAGTAGCGGGGACCAAGAGACCCAGTACTTC.

The chain has TRBV5-1 and TRBJ2-3; TRBD2 aligns across 10 bases. With V trimmed by 3 bases and J by 5 bases, 3 bases remained unmatched. Germline V gene data show CDR1 as SGHRS and CDR2 as YFSETQ. The CDR3 contains 14 residues. The CDR3 here is CASSYGLAVDTQYF. CDR3 nucleotides: TGCGCCAGCAGCTATGGACTAGCGGTAGATACGCAGTATTTT.

The chain combines TRBV18 with TRBJ2-3; tentative D call: TRBD1 (5 bases). V lost 1 base to trimming and J lost 5 bases, with 13 bases between them. Per germline, CDR1 KGHSH and CDR2 LQKENI. This CDR3 is 15 amino acids long. DNA for the CDR3: TGTGCCAGCTCACCACGGACACCCCCGGGAGATACGCAGTATTTT. It translates to CASSPRTPPGDTQYF.

This clone has more than one count but fewer than ten. V usage is TRBV19 and J usage is TRBJ1-3; 8 positions match TRBD1. V lost 5 bases to trimming and J lost 2 bases; unmatched junction nucleotides: 5. The CDR3 has 15 amino acids. The germline CDR1 and CDR2 sequences are LNHDA and SQIVND (reference sequence). The DNA for the CDR3 is TGTGCCAGTAGTGAACCACAGGGGGCTGGAAACACCATATATTTT. It specifies CASSEPQGAGNTIYF.

This clone has only a few counts. J is TRBJ1-4 and V is TRBV7-9; TRBD1 agrees at 7 bases. Germline lookup yields CDR1 SEHNR and CDR2 FQNEAQ (reference sequence). Germline trimming cut 5 bases from V and 10 bases from J; bases unmatched to any gene: 4. The CDR3 sequence is 12 residues long. Written as DNA, the CDR3 is TGTGCCAGCAGCGCCAGGGGGGTAAAACTGTTTTTT. Encoded protein: CASSARGVKLFF.